This T cell receptor beta chain was recorded in a study of spatial heterogeneity in lung cancer. Deletions cut 3 bases from V and 0 bases from J, with 6 bases between. In germline, CDR1 is SQVTM, CDR2 ANQGSEA. This CDR3 has 13 amino acids. Time point: sample taken at primary tumor resection. TCRs were sequenced from unsorted whole RNA of tumor, nontumor lung or PBMC. There were 72 donors, all of them untreated patients with early-stage non-small cell lung cancer. This clonotype was observed at least ten times. Individually, TCR cDNA molecules were each labelled with a unique molecular identifier. MiXCR, applied by TCRdb to the 5' RACE reads, yields one record per CDR3 protein. The sample lists 8,100 or so distinct CDR3 sequences; roughly 5.6% were seen once.

The J gene is TRBJ2-1, the V gene TRBV29-1; D is uncertain. The origin of this receptor is a male donor with early-stage non-small cell lung cancer. The input for sequencing was PBMCs, taken at surgery. CDR3 nucleotides: TGCAGCGTTGACGGCAGCTCCTACAATGAGCAGTTCTTC. Its translation is CSVDGSSYNEQFF.